This record covers a single T cell receptor (beta chain). Its antigen is unknown. Reverse transcribed after extraction, RNA yielded cDNA as the sequencing template. Method: immunoSEQ multiplex PCR; TCRdb's copy keeps in-frame clones and lacks some. The sample includes about 70,000 clones, around 49% of them seen just once. This record comes from a study of CD8+ T cells in alopecia areata. Study background: The drug, oral tofacitinib, was given to treated patients at 5 to 10 mg twice daily. Study observations and caveats: Greater clonality was observed in lesional scalp samples, especially alopecia totalis/universalis, versus normal scalp.

The CDR3 sequence is 14 residues long. Trimming shortened V by 4 bases and J by 5 bases, and 15 bases separated the two germline ends. Germline V gene sequence: CDR1 SGHNT, CDR2 YYREEE (reference sequence). A FACSAria was used to sort CD4+ and CD8+ T cells. These cells came from PBMCs. The receptor's source is a human donor with alopecia areata. The sequencing here drew on CD8+ T cells sorted from blood, taken at week 0. The genes are TRBV5-4 and TRBJ2-5; weak D call: TRBD1 (5 bases). The DNA for the CDR3 is TGTGCCAGCAGCCTAAGACAGTCTCGGGAGACCCAGTACTTC. It yields the protein CASSLRQSRETQYF.